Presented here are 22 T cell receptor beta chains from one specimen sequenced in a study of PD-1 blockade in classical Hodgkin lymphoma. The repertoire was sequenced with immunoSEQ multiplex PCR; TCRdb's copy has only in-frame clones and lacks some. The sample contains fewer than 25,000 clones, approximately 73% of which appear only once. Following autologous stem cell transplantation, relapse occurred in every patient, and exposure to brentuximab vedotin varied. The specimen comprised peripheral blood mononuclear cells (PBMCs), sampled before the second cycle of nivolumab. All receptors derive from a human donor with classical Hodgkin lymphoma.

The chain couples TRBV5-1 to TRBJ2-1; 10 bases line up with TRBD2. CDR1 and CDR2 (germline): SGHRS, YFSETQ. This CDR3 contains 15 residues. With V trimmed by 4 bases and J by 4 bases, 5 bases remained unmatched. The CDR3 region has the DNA TGCGCCAGCAGCGCGGGACTAGCGACGTACAATGAGCAGTTCTTC. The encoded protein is CASSAGLATYNEQFF.

The CDR3 reads CASSQLQTSGSLGQYF. The CDR3, as DNA: TGTGCCAGCAGCCAATTGCAGACTAGCGGGAGTTTGGGGCAGTACTTC. The V and J genes are TRBV14 and TRBJ2-7; 12 bases are a match to TRBD2. V shed 2 bases, J shed 9 bases, and the junction held 11 bases outside the gene matches. CDR3 length equals 16 residues. The germline V gene has CDR1 SGHDN and CDR2 FVKESK.

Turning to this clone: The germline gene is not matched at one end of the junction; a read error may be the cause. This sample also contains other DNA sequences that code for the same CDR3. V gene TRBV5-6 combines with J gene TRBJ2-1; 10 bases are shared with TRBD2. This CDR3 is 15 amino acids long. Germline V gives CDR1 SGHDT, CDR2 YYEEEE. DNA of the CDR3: TGTGCCAGCAACGCTGGTCTAGCGGGAGCGTATGAGCAATTCTTC. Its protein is CASNAGLAGAYEQFF.

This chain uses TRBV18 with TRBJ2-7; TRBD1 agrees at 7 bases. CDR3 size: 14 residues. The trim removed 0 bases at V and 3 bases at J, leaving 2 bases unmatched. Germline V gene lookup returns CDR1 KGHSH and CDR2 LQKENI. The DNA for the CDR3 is TGTGCCAGCTCACCACCGGCAGGGGGCTACGAGCAGTACTTC. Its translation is CASSPPAGGYEQYF.

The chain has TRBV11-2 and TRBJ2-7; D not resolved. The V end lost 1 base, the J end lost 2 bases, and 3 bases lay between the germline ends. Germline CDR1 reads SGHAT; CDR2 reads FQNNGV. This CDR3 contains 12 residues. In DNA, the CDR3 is TGTGCCAGCAGCTTAGCCCCCTACGAGCAGTACTTC. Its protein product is CASSLAPYEQYF.

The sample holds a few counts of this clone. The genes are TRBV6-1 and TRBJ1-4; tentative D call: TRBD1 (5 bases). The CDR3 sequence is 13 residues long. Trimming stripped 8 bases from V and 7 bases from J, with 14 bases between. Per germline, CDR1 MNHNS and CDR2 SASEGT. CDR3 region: CASRGGFGEKLFF. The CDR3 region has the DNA TGTGCCAGCCGTGGGGGTTTCGGTGAAAAACTGTTTTTT.

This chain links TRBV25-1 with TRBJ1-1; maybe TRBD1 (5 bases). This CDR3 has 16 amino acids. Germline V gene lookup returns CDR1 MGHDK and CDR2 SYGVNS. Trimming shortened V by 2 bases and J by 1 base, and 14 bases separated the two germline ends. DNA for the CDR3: TGTGCCAGCAGTGAAAGGGGAGGACGGAAGAACACTGAAGCTTTCTTT. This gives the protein CASSERGGRKNTEAFF.

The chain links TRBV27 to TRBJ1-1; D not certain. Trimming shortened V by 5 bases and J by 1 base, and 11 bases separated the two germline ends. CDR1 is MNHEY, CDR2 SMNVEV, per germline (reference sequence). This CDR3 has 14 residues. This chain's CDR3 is CASSKETPNTEAFF. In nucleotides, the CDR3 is TGTGCCAGCAGTAAAGAGACCCCGAACACTGAAGCTTTCTTT.

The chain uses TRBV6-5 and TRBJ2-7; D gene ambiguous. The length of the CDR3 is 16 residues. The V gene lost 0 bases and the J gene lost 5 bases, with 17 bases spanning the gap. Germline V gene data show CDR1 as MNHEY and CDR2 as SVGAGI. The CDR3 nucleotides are TGTGCCAGCAGTTACTCGATTCAGCCGCGAGCGAACGAGCAGTACTTC. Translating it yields CASSYSIQPRANEQYF.

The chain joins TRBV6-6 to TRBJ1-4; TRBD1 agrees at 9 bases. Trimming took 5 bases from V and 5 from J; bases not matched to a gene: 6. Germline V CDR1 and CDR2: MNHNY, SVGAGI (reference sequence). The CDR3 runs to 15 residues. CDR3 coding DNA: TGTGCCAGCAGTCTCACAGGGGGCTTGAATGAAAAACTGTTTTTT. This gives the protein CASSLTGGLNEKLFF.

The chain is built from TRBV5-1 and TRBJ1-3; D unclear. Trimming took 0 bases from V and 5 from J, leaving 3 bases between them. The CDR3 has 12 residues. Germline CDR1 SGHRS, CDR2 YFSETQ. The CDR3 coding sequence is TGCGCCAGCAGCTTGGACAGAAACACCATATATTTT. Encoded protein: CASSLDRNTIYF.

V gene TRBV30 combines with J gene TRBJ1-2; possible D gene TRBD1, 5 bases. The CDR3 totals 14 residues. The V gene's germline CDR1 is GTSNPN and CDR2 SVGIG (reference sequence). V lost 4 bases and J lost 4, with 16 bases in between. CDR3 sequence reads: CAWKAPGTVYGYTF. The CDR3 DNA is TGTGCCTGGAAAGCCCCCGGGACCGTCTATGGCTACACCTTC.

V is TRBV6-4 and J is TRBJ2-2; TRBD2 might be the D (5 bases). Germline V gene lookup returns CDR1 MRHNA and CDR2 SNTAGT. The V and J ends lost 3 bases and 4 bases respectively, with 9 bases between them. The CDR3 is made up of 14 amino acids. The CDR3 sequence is CASSEVASTGELFF. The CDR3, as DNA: TGTGCCAGCAGTGAGGTAGCGAGCACCGGGGAGCTGTTTTTT.

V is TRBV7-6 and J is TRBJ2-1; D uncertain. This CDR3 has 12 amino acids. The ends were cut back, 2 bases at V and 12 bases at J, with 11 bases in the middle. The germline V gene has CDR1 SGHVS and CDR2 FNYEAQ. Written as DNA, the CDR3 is TGTGCCAGCAGCTTAAGTTCCGGAATGCAGTTCTTC. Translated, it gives CASSLSSGMQFF.

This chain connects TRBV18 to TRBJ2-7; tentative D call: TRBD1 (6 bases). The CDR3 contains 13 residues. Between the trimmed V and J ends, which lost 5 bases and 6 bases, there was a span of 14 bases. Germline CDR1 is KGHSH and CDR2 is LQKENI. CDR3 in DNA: TGTGCCAGCTCAACGACAGGTCCGGGCGAGCAGTACTTC. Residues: CASSTTGPGEQYF.

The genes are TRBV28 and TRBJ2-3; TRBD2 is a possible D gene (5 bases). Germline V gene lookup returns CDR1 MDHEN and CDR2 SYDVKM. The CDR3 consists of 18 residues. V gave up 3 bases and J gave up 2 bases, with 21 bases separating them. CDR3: CASSFGIGRSLATDTQYF. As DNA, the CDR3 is TGTGCCAGCAGTTTTGGGATAGGACGGTCCCTAGCCACAGATACGCAGTATTTT. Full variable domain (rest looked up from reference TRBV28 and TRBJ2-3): DVKVTQSSRYLVKRTGEKVFLECVQDMDHENMFWYRQDPGLGLRLIYFSYDVKMKEKGDIPEGYSVSREKKERFSLILESASTNQTSMYLCASSFGIGRSLATDTQYFGPGTRLTVL.

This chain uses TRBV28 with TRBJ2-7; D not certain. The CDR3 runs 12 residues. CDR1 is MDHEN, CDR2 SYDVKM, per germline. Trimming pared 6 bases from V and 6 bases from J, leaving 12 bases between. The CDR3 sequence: CASSKGLFEQYF. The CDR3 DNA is TGTGCCAGCAGCAAGGGTCTGTTCGAGCAGTACTTC.

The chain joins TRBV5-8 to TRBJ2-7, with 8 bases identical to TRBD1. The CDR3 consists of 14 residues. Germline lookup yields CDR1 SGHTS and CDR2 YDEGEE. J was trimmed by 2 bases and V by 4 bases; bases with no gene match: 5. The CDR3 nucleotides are TGTGCCAGCAGCATTGGACAGGGCCCCTACGAGCAGTACTTC. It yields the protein CASSIGQGPYEQYF. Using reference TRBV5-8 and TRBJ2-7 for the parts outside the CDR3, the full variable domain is EAGVTQSPTHLIKTRGQQATLRCSPISGHTSVYWYQQALGLGLQFLLWYDEGEERNRGNFPPRFSGRQFPNYSSELNVNALELEDSALYLCASSIGQGPYEQYFGPGTRLTVT.

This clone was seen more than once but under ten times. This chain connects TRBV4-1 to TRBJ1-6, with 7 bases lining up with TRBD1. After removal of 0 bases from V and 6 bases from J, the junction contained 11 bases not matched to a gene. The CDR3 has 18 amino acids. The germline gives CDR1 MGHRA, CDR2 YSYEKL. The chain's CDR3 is CASSQDGAGGGLNSPLHF. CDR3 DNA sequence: TGCGCCAGCAGCCAAGATGGGGCAGGGGGTGGACTTAATTCACCCCTCCACTTT.

CDR3 amino acids: CASSRGESGLGYGYTF. CDR3 coding DNA: TGCGCCAGCAGCCGGGGGGAATCAGGGTTGGGGTATGGCTACACCTTC. This chain links TRBV4-1 with TRBJ1-2; D might be TRBD1 (5 bases). V lost 4 bases and J 5 bases, leaving 20 bases between the germline ends. Germline V gene lookup returns CDR1 MGHRA and CDR2 YSYEKL. The CDR3 covers 16 residues.

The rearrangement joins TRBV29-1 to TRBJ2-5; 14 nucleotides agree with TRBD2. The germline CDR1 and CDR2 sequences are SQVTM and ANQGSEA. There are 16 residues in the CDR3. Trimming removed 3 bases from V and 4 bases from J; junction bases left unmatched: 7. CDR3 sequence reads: CSVDSWGLAGVETQYF. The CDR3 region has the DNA TGCAGCGTTGATTCTTGGGGACTAGCGGGAGTAGAGACCCAGTACTTC.

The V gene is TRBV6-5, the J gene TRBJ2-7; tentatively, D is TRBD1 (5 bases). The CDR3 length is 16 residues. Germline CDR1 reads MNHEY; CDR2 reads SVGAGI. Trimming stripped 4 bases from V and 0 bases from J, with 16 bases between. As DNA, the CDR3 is TGTGCCAGCAGTTGGGGCGGTAGGGGTCCCTCCTACGAGCAGTACTTC. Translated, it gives CASSWGGRGPSYEQYF.